What follows are 24 T cell receptor beta chains derived from one specimen sequenced in a study of blood T cell repertoires in COVID-19. Only in-frame clones appear in the TCRdb table, and some are missing; sequencing was by immunoSEQ multiplex PCR. The table lists hundreds of thousands of clones, about nine tenths of them singletons, with under 6.5% in the top ten. The source material was peripheral blood. The receptors were sampled from a woman between 45 and 60 years old with COVID-19, enrolled during active disease.

The chain employs TRBV12-3 or TRBV12-4 and TRBJ1-1; D perhaps matches TRBD1 (5 bases). There are 13 residues in the CDR3. V lost 6 bases and J 0 bases, leaving 8 bases between the germline ends. The DNA for the CDR3 is TGTGCCAGCAGGACAGTTTTGAACACTGAAGCTTTCTTT. This translates into CASRTVLNTEAFF.

V gene TRBV6-5 combines with J gene TRBJ1-4, with TRBD1 as a possible D gene (5 bases). V was trimmed by 0 bases and J by 6 bases, leaving 11 bases between them. This CDR3 spans 15 amino acids. Germline V gives CDR1 MNHEY, CDR2 SVGAGI. Here the CDR3 reads CASSYSGLKDEKLFF. The DNA for the CDR3 is TGTGCCAGCAGTTACTCGGGACTGAAGGATGAAAAACTGTTTTTT.

The chain uses TRBV19 and TRBJ2-7, with a possible D match to TRBD1 (6 bases). Per germline, CDR1 LNHDA and CDR2 SQIVND (reference sequence). Trimming left V 3 bases short and J 6 bases short, with 18 bases between. CDR3 length: 15 amino acids. The CDR3 DNA is TGTGCCAGTAGTATTGTCCGGGCGGCAGGGGCCGAGCAGTACTTC. Translation gives CASSIVRAAGAEQYF.

V gene TRBV12-3 or TRBV12-4 combines with J gene TRBJ1-1; 8 bases map to TRBD1. This CDR3 is built from 13 residues. V shed 3 bases, J shed 11 bases, and the junction held 8 bases outside the gene matches. This CDR3 is CASSLSQGALAFF. Written as DNA, the CDR3 is TGTGCCAGCAGTTTGAGCCAGGGGGCGCTTGCTTTCTTT.

The CDR3 coding sequence is TGTGCCAGCAGCCCACAGGGGTACGCCTACAATGAGCAGTTCTTC. It encodes CASSPQGYAYNEQFF. The gene calls are TRBV11-3 and TRBJ2-1; 7 nucleotides align to TRBD1. The J segment lost 2 bases and the V segment lost 5 bases, leaving 6 bases of the junction unmatched. Per the germline V gene, CDR1 is SGHNT and CDR2 is YENEEA. The CDR3 consists of 15 residues.

The genes are TRBV27 and TRBJ1-2; D is unclear. Trimming stripped 4 bases from V and 1 base from J, with 10 bases between. Germline values: CDR1 MNHEY, CDR2 SMNVEV (reference sequence). The CDR3 loop spans 14 amino acids. This chain's CDR3 is CASSSRQVNYGYTF. CDR3 DNA sequence: TGTGCCAGCAGTTCCCGTCAGGTTAACTATGGCTACACCTTC.

The chain uses TRBV30 and TRBJ1-5, with TRBD1 as a possible D gene (6 bases). The germline V gene encodes CDR1 GTSNPN and CDR2 SVGIG (reference sequence). The CDR3 has 12 residues. V lost 1 base, J lost 5 bases, and 6 bases lay in between. The CDR3 DNA is TGTGCCTGGAGTGGACAGGATCAGCCCCAGCATTTT. Translated, it gives CAWSGQDQPQHF.

V and J are TRBV3-1 (or the pseudogene TRBV3-2) and TRBJ1-2, with D possibly TRBD1 on 5 matching bases. CDR1 LGHDT and CDR2 YNNKEL come from the germline V gene (reference sequence). V was pared by 6 bases and J by 4 bases, with 18 bases between. This CDR3 region has 15 residues. CDR3 DNA: TGTGCCAGCAGGGGCTTTTCGAGGGACTTCTATGGCTACACCTTC. Its protein product is CASRGFSRDFYGYTF.

This chain joins TRBV11-2 and TRBJ1-2, with D possibly matching TRBD1 (5 bases). CDR1 is SGHAT, CDR2 FQNNGV, per germline. The V end lost 1 base, the J end lost 7 bases, and 13 bases lay between the germline ends. The CDR3 is 14 amino acids. DNA for the CDR3: TGTGCCAGCAGCTTAGGTGCAGGGCCAAGTGGCTACACCTTC. Translation: CASSLGAGPSGYTF.

CDR3 sequence: CASSSRNSYEQYF. The CDR3 region has the DNA TGTGCCAGCTCAAGCCGCAACTCCTACGAGCAGTACTTC. The chain links TRBV11-2 to TRBJ2-7; D remains ambiguous. Germline lookup yields CDR1 SGHAT and CDR2 FQNNGV. CDR3 length: 13 residues. V lost 8 bases and J lost 0, with 11 bases in between.

The count of this clone is one. The chain is built from TRBV7-6 and TRBJ2-2, with TRBD1 matching 11 bases. The CDR3 totals 15 residues. Germline V gene sequence: CDR1 SGHVS, CDR2 FNYEAQ. V was pared by 4 bases and J by 4 bases, with 2 bases of the junction left unmatched. The CDR3 region is CASSSGTGGTGELFF. The CDR3 DNA sequence: TGTGCCAGCAGCTCCGGGACAGGGGGCACCGGGGAGCTGTTTTTT. Complete variable domain (other parts from reference TRBV7-6 and TRBJ2-2): GAGVSQSPRYKVTKRGQDVALRCDPISGHVSLYWYRQALGQGPEFLTYFNYEAQQDKSGLPNDRFSAERPEGSISTLTIQRTEQRDSAMYRCASSSGTGGTGELFFGEGSRLTVL.

The chain has TRBV4-3 and TRBJ2-1, with 8 positions matching TRBD2. The length of the CDR3 is 16 residues. Germline assignment: CDR1 LGHNA and CDR2 YSLEER. J was trimmed by 7 bases and V by 1 base; bases with no gene match: 9. This chain's CDR3 is CASSQGVRPSGNEQFF. The CDR3 nucleotides read TGCGCCAGCAGCCAAGGGGTCCGTCCTAGCGGGAATGAGCAGTTCTTC.

This clone has just one count. J is TRBJ2-3 and V is TRBV9; 8 bases agree with TRBD2. The CDR3 runs 17 residues. CDR1 is SGDLS, CDR2 YYNGEE, per germline. The J segment lost 1 base and the V segment lost 5 bases, leaving 12 bases of the junction unmatched. The CDR3: CASSGPLSGGGTDTQYF. The CDR3 nucleotides read TGTGCCAGCAGTGGGCCCCTAAGCGGGGGAGGCACAGATACGCAGTATTTT.

This chain links TRBV18 with TRBJ1-2, with 9 positions matching TRBD1. CDR3 length: 15 residues. V shed 3 bases and J 2 bases; nucleotides not matched to a gene: 4. Per the germline V gene, CDR1 is KGHSH and CDR2 is LQKENI. As DNA, the CDR3 is TGTGCCAGCTCACCCGGGACAGGGCCCAACTATGGCTACACCTTC. Translated, it gives CASSPGTGPNYGYTF.

This sequence joins TRBV15 and TRBJ2-1, with 8 bases matching TRBD2. The CDR3 consists of 16 residues. With 1 base clipped from V and 8 bases from J, the junction kept 10 bases outside the gene matches. Per germline, CDR1 LNHNV and CDR2 YYDKDF (reference sequence). The CDR3 here is CATSRGAGAPWDEQFF. CDR3 DNA sequence: TGTGCCACCAGCAGAGGAGCGGGAGCCCCCTGGGATGAGCAGTTCTTC.

The rearrangement joins TRBV5-6 to TRBJ2-7; the match to TRBD1 covers 7 bases. After removal of 4 bases from V and 5 bases from J, the junction contained 15 bases not matched to a gene. The CDR3 sequence is 16 residues long. The germline V gene has CDR1 SGHDT and CDR2 YYEEEE. The CDR3: CASSPMTGTAEDEQYF. In nucleotides, the CDR3 is TGTGCCAGCAGCCCCATGACCGGGACAGCAGAAGACGAGCAGTACTTC.

This chain joins TRBV9 and TRBJ2-1; TRBD1 might be the D (6 bases). Trimming left V 0 bases short and J 2 bases short, with 21 bases between. CDR3 length equals 19 residues. Looked up from germline, CDR1 is SGDLS and CDR2 is YYNGEE. CDR3 coding DNA: TGTGCCAGCAGCGTAGGCACGGTTAATCTGGCAGGGGCCTACAATGAGCAGTTCTTC. Encoded protein: CASSVGTVNLAGAYNEQFF. The variable domain in full, with the rest retrieved from reference TRBV9 and TRBJ2-1, is DSGVTQTPKHLITATGQRVTLRCSPRSGDLSVYWYQQSLDQGLQFLIQYYNGEERAKGNILERFSAQQFPDLHSELNLSSLELGDSALYFCASSVGTVNLAGAYNEQFFGPGTRLTVL.

The chain has TRBV15 and TRBJ1-1, with 7 bases matching TRBD1. CDR1 and CDR2 (germline): LNHNV, YYDKDF (reference sequence). The CDR3 length is 14 residues. Trimming took 8 bases from V and 0 from J; bases not matched to a gene: 6. The CDR3 region is CATADRTVNTEAFF. CDR3 in DNA: TGTGCCACCGCGGACAGGACGGTGAACACTGAAGCTTTCTTT.

J is TRBJ1-1 and V is TRBV18; 9 bases line up with TRBD1. The length of the CDR3 is 13 residues. From germline, CDR1 is KGHSH and CDR2 LQKENI. After removal of 6 bases from V and 5 bases from J, the junction contained 4 bases not matched to a gene. CDR3 in DNA: TGTGCCAGCTCGTCACAGGGGGCAACTGAAGCTTTCTTT. Its protein is CASSSQGATEAFF. The full variable domain, with the rest looked up from reference TRBV18 and TRBJ1-1, is NAGVMQNPRHLVRRRGQEARLRCSPMKGHSHVYWYRQLPEEGLKFMVYLQKENIIDESGMPKERFSAEFPKEGPSILRIQQVVRGDSAAYFCASSSQGATEAFFGQGTRLTVV.

This clone appeared once. This chain links TRBV30 with TRBJ1-1, with no clear D. The CDR3 consists of 15 residues. Germline assignment: CDR1 GTSNPN and CDR2 SVGIG (reference sequence). V lost 3 bases, J lost 4 bases, and 18 bases lay in between. CDR3 region: CAWRDGDWGGTEAFF. CDR3 DNA: TGTGCCTGGAGGGACGGGGATTGGGGTGGCACTGAAGCTTTCTTT.

The chain's CDR3 is CASRKTGNYGYTF. Written as DNA, the CDR3 is TGCGCCAGCAGAAAGACAGGGAACTATGGCTACACCTTC. The chain uses TRBV5-1 and TRBJ1-2, with TRBD1 identical over 7 bases. CDR1 and CDR2 (germline): SGHRS, YFSETQ. This CDR3 is built from 13 residues. J was trimmed by 2 bases and V by 5 bases; bases with no gene match: 3.

The V call is TRBV12-5, the J call TRBJ1-1; perhaps TRBD1 as D (6 bases). CDR3 length equals 18 residues. CDR1 LGHNT and CDR2 FRNRAP come from the germline V gene. V lost 0 bases and J lost 1, with 18 bases in between. CDR3 loop: CASGLVVGGAGRNTEAFF. CDR3 nucleotide sequence: TGTGCTAGTGGTTTGGTTGTAGGGGGAGCAGGTCGGAACACTGAAGCTTTCTTT.

The chain carries TRBV15 and TRBJ2-5, with 8 bases matching TRBD1. This CDR3 has 14 amino acids. Germline V gives CDR1 LNHNV, CDR2 YYDKDF (reference sequence). The V and J ends lost 3 bases and 4 bases, in that order; junction bases with no gene match: 4. CDR3 sequence reads: CATSRTGEVETQYF. In nucleotides, the CDR3 is TGTGCCACCAGCAGGACAGGGGAGGTAGAGACCCAGTACTTC.

V gene TRBV19 combines with J gene TRBJ2-1; a weak D match, TRBD1 (5 bases). Germline CDR1 reads LNHDA; CDR2 reads SQIVND (reference sequence). Deletions cut 5 bases from V and 0 bases from J, with 11 bases between. The CDR3 is 15 amino acids. For the CDR3, the DNA is TGTGCCAGTAGTCCGGACACAAGCTCCTACAATGAGCAGTTCTTC. Encoded protein: CASSPDTSSYNEQFF.